Following are 5 T cell receptor beta chains from one sample sequenced in a study of T cells in Graves' hyperthyroidism and ophthalmopathy. There were TCR beta CDR3 regions amplified from RNA transcripts. When the TCR CDR3 underwent first-round RT-PCR, the HTBI primer set was used. TCRdb re-derived calls from the multiplex PCR reads in MiXCR, one entry per CDR3 protein. The table lists hundreds of thousands of distinct CDR3 sequences, 18% of them singletons. The sample consisted of blood. The receptors were sampled from a woman aged 50 to 65 with Graves' hyperthyroidism that later progressed to Graves' ophthalmopathy.

This sequence joins TRBV25-1 and TRBJ2-5, with 7 nucleotides matching TRBD1. The CDR3 loop spans 15 amino acids. With 4 bases clipped from V and 1 base from J, the junction kept 6 bases outside the gene matches. Germline V gene data show CDR1 as MGHDK and CDR2 as SYGVNS. The CDR3 protein is CASSGLYRGQETQYF. CDR3 coding DNA: TGTGCCAGCAGTGGCCTTTACAGGGGCCAAGAGACCCAGTACTTC.

The chain couples TRBV7-9 to TRBJ1-1; D gene uncertain. Trimming took off 1 base at V and 11 bases at J, with 14 bases between the two ends. This CDR3 contains 13 residues. CDR1 SEHNR and CDR2 FQNEAQ come from the germline V gene (reference sequence). The CDR3 DNA is TGTGCCAGCAGCTTAGTACCGAACACTGGGGCTTTCTTT. Amino acid sequence: CASSLVPNTGAFF.

The chain combines TRBV18 with TRBJ1-6; the match to TRBD1 covers 7 bases. V trimming: 0 bases; J trimming: 0 bases; junction bases outside the gene matches: 5. CDR1 and CDR2 (germline): KGHSH, LQKENI. The CDR3 has 18 residues. CDR3 residues: CASSPPTGPLSYNSPLHF. For the CDR3, the DNA is TGTGCCAGCTCACCACCGACAGGGCCACTCTCCTATAATTCACCCCTCCACTTT.

This clonotype has at least ten counts. The chain employs TRBV3-1 and TRBJ1-1, with D perhaps matching TRBD1 (5 bases). Trimming stripped 3 bases from V and 1 base from J, with 9 bases between. The CDR3 runs to 14 residues. In germline, CDR1 is LGHDT, CDR2 YNNKEL (reference sequence). CDR3 loop: CASSQTATNTEAFF. CDR3 nucleotides: TGTGCCAGCAGCCAGACAGCTACGAACACTGAAGCTTTCTTT.

The table lists this clonotype with many counts. The chain joins TRBV5-6 to TRBJ1-5; TRBD1 agrees at 7 bases. In germline, CDR1 is SGHDT, CDR2 YYEEEE. This CDR3 spans 15 amino acids. The junction had 6 bases not matched to a gene; V was cut back by 0 bases and J by 6 bases. In DNA, the CDR3 is TGTGCCAGCAGCTTGGGAAGGGGGCGAGGTCAGCCCCAGCATTTT. Its protein product is CASSLGRGRGQPQHF.